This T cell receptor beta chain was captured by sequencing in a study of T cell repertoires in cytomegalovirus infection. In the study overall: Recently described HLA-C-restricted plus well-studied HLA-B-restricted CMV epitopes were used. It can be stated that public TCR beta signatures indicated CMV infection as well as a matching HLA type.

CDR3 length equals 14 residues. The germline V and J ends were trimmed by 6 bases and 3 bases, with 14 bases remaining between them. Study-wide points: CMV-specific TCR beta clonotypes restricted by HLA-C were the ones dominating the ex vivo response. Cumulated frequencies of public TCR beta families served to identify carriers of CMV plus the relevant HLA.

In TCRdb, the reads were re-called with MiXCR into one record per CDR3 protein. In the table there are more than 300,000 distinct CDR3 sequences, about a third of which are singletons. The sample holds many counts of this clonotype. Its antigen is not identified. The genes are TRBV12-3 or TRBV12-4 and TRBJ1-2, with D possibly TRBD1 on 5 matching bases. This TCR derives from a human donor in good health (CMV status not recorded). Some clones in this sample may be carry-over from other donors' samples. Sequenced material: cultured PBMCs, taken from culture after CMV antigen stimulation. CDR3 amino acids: CASRPRGRYYGYTF. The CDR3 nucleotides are TGTGCCAGCAGACCTAGGGGACGCTACTATGGCTACACCTTC.